This T cell receptor (beta chain) was found in a study of T cell changes during pregnancy in multiple sclerosis. The assay was immunoSEQ multiplex PCR, and TCRdb's table has in-frame clones only and misses some. The table shows some 70,000 clones, with roughly nine tenths occurring only once. V was shortened by 0 bases and J by 4 bases, with 13 bases between the two germline ends. The CDR3 has 15 residues. Germline V gene sequence: CDR1 SGDLS, CDR2 YYNGEE. This chain uses TRBV9 with TRBJ1-1, with D hard to call. The clonotype originates from a female donor with multiple sclerosis, enrolled in a pregnancy study. The sample in question was peripheral blood, obtained in the second trimester of pregnancy. CDR3: CASSVATVVGTEAFF. The CDR3 DNA reads TGTGCCAGCAGCGTAGCTACGGTTGTCGGCACTGAAGCTTTCTTT.